The 24 T cell receptor beta chains below all came from one sample that was sequenced in a study of human T cells and chemical hapten exposure. TCRdb reprocessed the RACE reads with MiXCR, giving one entry per CDR3 protein. The sample holds about 80,000 distinct CDR3 sequences, around 10% seen once. Described time point: patch test 2, 6 weeks after DPC sensitization. The treatment here: therapeutic diphenylcyclopropenone sensitization with weekly scalp DPC. This specimen consisted of whole blood, obtained in connection with sensitization to the hapten diphenylcyclopropenone (DPC). The receptor set was obtained from a man aged 18 to 35 with alopecia areata. Some clones in this sample may be carry-over from other donors' samples.

This clonotype was counted between two and nine times. The chain has TRBV6-2 or TRBV6-3 and TRBJ2-7, with 9 bases identical to TRBD1. CDR3 length: 16 residues. Germline V gives CDR1 MNHEY, CDR2 SVGEGT. J was trimmed by 9 bases and V by 2 bases; bases with no gene match: 14. Here the CDR3 reads CASSYAPGTGTLGQYV. In nucleotides, the CDR3 is TGTGCCAGCAGTTACGCGCCGGGGACAGGGACTCTGGGGCAGTACGTC.

This clonotype was seen ten or more times. The chain joins TRBV5-1 to TRBJ2-3; TRBD2 might be the D (7 bases). This CDR3 region has 15 residues. Trimming took off 1 base at V and 4 bases at J, with 13 bases between the two ends. The V gene's germline CDR1 is SGHRS and CDR2 YFSETQ. The CDR3 spells CASSLRGGIADTQYF. CDR3 bases: TGCGCCAGCAGCTTGAGGGGGGGAATCGCAGATACGCAGTATTTT.

CDR3 in DNA: TGTGCCAGCAACCGACAGTTCCAAGCCTACGAGCAGTACTTC. Protein: CASNRQFQAYEQYF. This chain links TRBV6-2 or TRBV6-3 with TRBJ2-7; weak D call: TRBD1 (5 bases). Germline lookup yields CDR1 MNHEY and CDR2 SVGEGT. Trimming cost V 7 bases and J 2 bases, with 15 bases left between them. The CDR3 extends over 14 amino acids.

The table lists this clonotype with many counts. The chain is built from TRBV28 and TRBJ1-3; perhaps TRBD1 as D (5 bases). Trimming removed 7 bases at V and 0 bases at J, with 16 bases between. The germline V gene encodes CDR1 MDHEN and CDR2 SYDVKM. The CDR3 is 16 amino acids. CDR3 in DNA: TGTGCCAGCACCGACAGTTTCCTAAGCTCTGGAAACACCATATATTTT. Residues: CASTDSFLSSGNTIYF.

The chain joins TRBV20-1 to TRBJ1-1, with D hard to call. CDR1 and CDR2 from the germline V gene are DFQATT and SNEGSKA (reference sequence). V was trimmed by 3 bases and J by 0 bases, leaving 11 bases between them. The CDR3 extends over 14 amino acids. CDR3 region: CSASEDSVNTEAFF. The CDR3 bases are TGCAGTGCTAGTGAAGATAGCGTGAACACTGAAGCTTTCTTT.

In its sample, this clonotype was seen many times. The V call is TRBV7-6, the J call TRBJ1-1; D remains ambiguous. CDR1 is SGHVS and CDR2 is FNYEAQ in the germline V gene. The CDR3 covers 14 residues. V gave up 2 bases and J gave up 1 base, with 8 bases separating them. The DNA of the CDR3 is TGTGCCAGCAGCTTATCATCCGGGAACACTGAAGCTTTCTTT. It translates to CASSLSSGNTEAFF.

This clonotype was picked up many times. This chain links TRBV14 with TRBJ1-1; D not certain. The CDR3 has 15 amino acids. Germline CDR1 reads SGHDN; CDR2 reads FVKESK. V was clipped by 1 base and J by 5 bases, with 14 bases between them. The CDR3 sequence: CASSQVSETVTEAFF. For the CDR3, the DNA is TGTGCCAGCAGCCAAGTCTCTGAAACCGTAACTGAAGCTTTCTTT.

This clonotype was detected a few times. The rearrangement uses TRBV28 and TRBJ2-5, with 7 positions matching TRBD1. This CDR3 spans 13 amino acids. V was clipped by 5 bases and J by 4 bases; unmatched bases: 4. Germline assignment: CDR1 MDHEN and CDR2 SYDVKM. The CDR3 region is CASSPTGVETQYF. The CDR3 DNA reads TGTGCCAGCAGTCCTACAGGGGTAGAGACCCAGTACTTC.

This clonotype was seen ten or more times. The chain has TRBV11-2 and TRBJ2-7; 7 bases are shared with TRBD1. Germline CDR1 reads SGHAT; CDR2 reads FQNNGV. The CDR3 totals 14 residues. With V trimmed by 4 bases and J by 5 bases, 8 bases remained unmatched. The CDR3 here is CASSSSDRVHEQYF. The CDR3 region has the DNA TGTGCCAGCAGCTCCTCCGACAGGGTTCACGAGCAGTACTTC.

There are many counts of this clonotype. The chain employs TRBV20-1 and TRBJ1-1; D is uncertain. The V and J ends lost 6 bases and 11 bases respectively, with 16 bases between them. CDR1 is DFQATT, CDR2 SNEGSKA, per germline (reference sequence). The CDR3 runs to 11 residues. The CDR3 loop is CSARPGPRAFF. CDR3 nucleotides: TGCAGTGCCCGCCCGGGCCCTCGGGCTTTCTTT.

V gene TRBV28 combines with J gene TRBJ2-4, with 7 bases lining up with TRBD1. The CDR3 is 16 amino acids. J gave up 0 bases and V 5 bases, and 7 bases lay outside the gene matches. Germline values: CDR1 MDHEN, CDR2 SYDVKM. The CDR3 DNA sequence: TGTGCCAGCAGTCACAGGGGCTTGCTAGCCAAAAACATTCAGTACTTC. Residues: CASSHRGLLAKNIQYF. The whole variable domain, filled in from reference TRBV28 and TRBJ2-4, reads DVKVTQSSRYLVKRTGEKVFLECVQDMDHENMFWYRQDPGLGLRLIYFSYDVKMKEKGDIPEGYSVSREKKERFSLILESASTNQTSMYLCASSHRGLLAKNIQYFGAGTRLSVL.

This clonotype was counted many times. The chain has TRBV6-2 or TRBV6-3 and TRBJ1-5; D is unclear. Trimming pared 7 bases from V and 6 bases from J, leaving 19 bases between. The CDR3 loop spans 15 amino acids. Germline V CDR1 and CDR2: MNHEY, SVGEGT. CDR3 in amino acids: CASIRSGSPGQPQHF. CDR3 coding DNA: TGTGCCAGCATCAGGTCTGGATCACCCGGTCAGCCCCAGCATTTT.

This rearrangement joins TRBV20-1 to TRBJ2-3; no clear D gene. With 6 bases removed from V and 2 bases from J, the gap between germline ends came to 12 bases. Germline CDR1 reads DFQATT; CDR2 reads SNEGSKA (reference sequence). The CDR3 consists of 13 residues. DNA for the CDR3: TGCAGTGCCGGACGGACCGACACAGATACGCAGTATTTT. This gives the protein CSAGRTDTDTQYF.

This clonotype was observed many times. The CDR3 sequence is CASSYRDRGQETQYF. The DNA for the CDR3 is TGTGCCAGCAGTTACCGGGACAGGGGTCAAGAGACCCAGTACTTC. The chain links TRBV5-8 to TRBJ2-5; 10 nucleotides agree with TRBD1. The CDR3 loop spans 15 amino acids. Germline lookup yields CDR1 SGHTS and CDR2 YDEGEE. The ends lost 5 bases at V and 2 bases at J; junction bases unmatched: 6.

The table lists this clonotype with many counts. This rearrangement joins TRBV24-1 to TRBJ2-1; 8 nucleotides line up with TRBD2. V was pared by 3 bases and J by 7 bases, with 13 bases of the junction left unmatched. The CDR3 has 17 residues. Per the germline V gene, CDR1 is KGHDR and CDR2 is SFDVKD. DNA for the CDR3: TGTGCCACCAGTGATATAACTTTCGGGGGGGCGAGTAATGAGCAGTTCTTC. As protein: CATSDITFGGASNEQFF.

For this clonotype: The junction departs from germline at one end; a sequencing error may be responsible. The chain has TRBV5-1 and TRBJ1-2; no clear D. Germline CDR1 is SGHRS and CDR2 is YFSETQ. This CDR3 contains 14 residues. CDR3 region: CASSIGFGNDGYTF. CDR3 nucleotides: TGCGCCAGCAGCATAGGTTTCGGTAACGATGGCTACACCTTC. Combining the CDR3 with reference TRBV5-1 and TRBJ1-2 gives the whole variable domain KAGVTQTPRYLIKTRGQQVTLSCSPISGHRSVSWYQQTPGQGLQFLFEYFSETQRNKGNFPGRFSGRQFSNSRSEMNVSTLELGDSALYLCASSIGFGNDGYTFGSGTRLTVV.

This clonotype was found a few times. This chain connects TRBV20-1 to TRBJ2-5; TRBD2 might be the D (5 bases). The CDR3 consists of 14 residues. CDR1 and CDR2 (germline): DFQATT, SNEGSKA (reference sequence). V was trimmed by 3 bases and J by 3 bases, leaving 14 bases between them. CDR3 DNA sequence: TGCAGTGCTAGCGAATCCGGACTGGAAGAGACCCAGTACTTC. Encoded protein: CSASESGLEETQYF.

This clonotype appeared many times. This CDR3 reads CASTTSGQPTDTQYF. DNA of the CDR3: TGTGCCAGTACCACGTCGGGACAGCCCACAGATACGCAGTATTTT. V and J are TRBV19 and TRBJ2-3; 7 bases fit TRBD1. The V segment lost 7 bases and the J segment 2 bases; nucleotides outside the gene matches: 9. The CDR3 loop spans 15 amino acids. The germline gives CDR1 LNHDA, CDR2 SQIVND (reference sequence).

The genes are TRBV12-5 and TRBJ2-1; TRBD1 aligns across 8 bases. CDR3 length equals 17 residues. V lost 5 bases and J lost 3; bases outside the gene matches: 12. CDR1 LGHNT and CDR2 FRNRAP come from the germline V gene. CDR3 bases: TGTGCTAGTGGTGAGACCCAGGGGGCGCGGATCTACAATGAGCAGTTCTTC. Protein sequence: CASGETQGARIYNEQFF. The full variable domain, with the rest looked up from reference TRBV12-5 and TRBJ2-1, is DARVTQTPRHKVTEMGQEVTMRCQPILGHNTVFWYRQTMMQGLELLAYFRNRAPLDDSGMPKDRFSAEMPDATLATLKIQPSEPRDSAVYFCASGETQGARIYNEQFFGPGTRLTVL.

The chain carries TRBV20-1 and TRBJ2-1, with TRBD1 as a possible D gene (5 bases). Trimming cost V 2 bases and J 0 bases, with 20 bases left between them. Germline V CDR1 and CDR2: DFQATT, SNEGSKA (reference sequence). The CDR3 consists of 18 residues. The CDR3 loop is CSARSDTIGDSSYNEQFF. The CDR3 DNA reads TGCAGTGCTAGAAGTGACACCATAGGGGATAGCTCCTACAATGAGCAGTTCTTC.

The chain couples TRBV4-3 to TRBJ2-1, with D unresolved. The length of the CDR3 is 13 residues. V lost 0 bases, J lost 6 bases, and 6 bases lay in between. The germline V gene has CDR1 LGHNA and CDR2 YSLEER. The CDR3 loop reads CASSQEESNEQFF. The DNA of the CDR3 is TGCGCCAGCAGCCAAGAGGAGAGCAATGAGCAGTTCTTC.

This clonotype was recorded at least ten times. The chain is built from TRBV6-6 and TRBJ1-2; tentatively, D is TRBD1 (5 bases). Germline V gives CDR1 MNHNY, CDR2 SVGAGI (reference sequence). Trimming stripped 6 bases from V and 2 bases from J, with 31 bases between. CDR3 length: 20 residues. The CDR3 coding sequence is TGTGCCAGCAGGTCCCGGTCTACCGGGACGGAGCAGCAGAGAAACTATGGCTACACCTTC. It yields the protein CASRSRSTGTEQQRNYGYTF.

This sequence joins TRBV6-1 and TRBJ1-1; a weak D match, TRBD1 (6 bases). The CDR3 loop spans 15 amino acids. Germline CDR1 reads MNHNS; CDR2 reads SASEGT. The germline V and J ends were trimmed by 5 bases and 7 bases, with 20 bases remaining between them. The CDR3 here is CASSQRGGARIEAFF. CDR3 coding DNA: TGTGCCAGCAGTCAAAGGGGGGGGGCAAGAATTGAAGCTTTCTTT.

CDR3 in amino acids: CASSLKFMNTGELFF. In DNA, the CDR3 is TGTGCCAGCAGTTTAAAATTCATGAACACCGGGGAGCTGTTTTTT. V and J are TRBV28 and TRBJ2-2; D not resolved. With 2 bases removed from V and 1 base from J, the gap between germline ends came to 8 bases. The CDR3 covers 15 residues. The germline V gene has CDR1 MDHEN and CDR2 SYDVKM.